The rows below give T cell receptor beta chains drawn from one sample of a study of regulatory and conventional T cells in RAG deficiency. The table came from immunoSEQ multiplex PCR; TCRdb's copy has only in-frame clones and leaves some out. Of 25,000 to 35,000 clones listed, about 87% are singletons. The sample also formed part of further work on regulatory T cells.

The sequencing input was CD8+ T cells sorted from blood. Receptor source: a human donor in good health. Each CDR3 is given with its conserved first and last residue. The D gene is left open where the match is weak. Not every row has a clone size; where given, it reads once, few, many or a size class.

v_gene: TRBV7-8; j_gene: TRBJ1-4; abundance: once; d_gene: .; CDR3nt: TGTGCCAGCAGCTTAGTGTGGGAATTGCATGAAAAACTGTTTTTT; CDR3aa: CASSLVWELHEKLFF
v_gene: TRBV19; j_gene: TRBJ1-1; abundance: .; d_gene: TRBD1; CDR3nt: TGTGCCAGTAGTATAGAAACCGTCAGGGGGCCCACTGAAGCTTTCTTT; CDR3aa: CASSIETVRGPTEAFF
v_gene: TRBV19; j_gene: TRBJ1-4; abundance: .; d_gene: TRBD1; CDR3nt: TGTGCCAGTAGTATCCTCGACAGGGGGAATGAAAAACTGTTTTTT; CDR3aa: CASSILDRGNEKLFF
v_gene: TRBV27; j_gene: TRBJ2-1; abundance: .; d_gene: TRBD2; CDR3nt: TGTGCCAGCAGTGCTACGGGACTAGCGGGAACCTACAATGAGCAGTTCTTC; CDR3aa: CASSATGLAGTYNEQFF
v_gene: TRBV5-1; j_gene: TRBJ2-1; abundance: .; d_gene: .; CDR3nt: TGCGCCAGCAGCTTGGGGACGGGATACAATGAGCAGTTCTTC; CDR3aa: CASSLGTGYNEQFF
v_gene: TRBV30; j_gene: TRBJ2-1; abundance: .; d_gene: TRBD2; CDR3nt: TGTGCCTGGAGTGGTCCGGGACTAGCGGGAGGGCCATTCAATGAGCAGTTCTTC; CDR3aa: CAWSGPGLAGGPFNEQFF
v_gene: TRBV4-2; j_gene: TRBJ1-1; abundance: .; d_gene: .; CDR3nt: TGTGCCAGCAGCCAAGATGGGGTGGAGGGGGGGACTGAAGCTTTCTTT; CDR3aa: CASSQDGVEGGTEAFF
v_gene: TRBV28; j_gene: TRBJ2-1; abundance: .; d_gene: .; CDR3nt: TGTGCCAGCAGTTCTGAGCGGGTTTCCTACAATGAGCAGTTCTTC; CDR3aa: CASSSERVSYNEQFF
v_gene: TRBV9; j_gene: TRBJ2-7; abundance: .; d_gene: TRBD1; CDR3nt: TGTGCCAGCAGCCCGCGAGATGGGGACAGAAACGAGCAGTACTTC; CDR3aa: CASSPRDGDRNEQYF
v_gene: TRBV2; j_gene: TRBJ2-7; abundance: .; d_gene: TRBD2; CDR3nt: TGTGCCAGCAGTGAAGGGACGGGAGGCCCCTACGAGCAGTACTTC; CDR3aa: CASSEGTGGPYEQYF
v_gene: TRBV10-3; j_gene: TRBJ1-5; abundance: .; d_gene: .; CDR3nt: TGTGCCATCAGTGAGTCTAAGCCGAATCGGAATCAGCCCCAGCATTTT; CDR3aa: CAISESKPNRNQPQHF
v_gene: TRBV11-2; j_gene: TRBJ2-5; abundance: .; d_gene: .; CDR3nt: TGTGCCAGCAGCCCGGGACATTACGGGGAGACCCAGTACTTC; CDR3aa: CASSPGHYGETQYF
v_gene: TRBV27; j_gene: TRBJ1-1; abundance: .; d_gene: .; CDR3nt: TGTGCCAGCAGTCCTAATGTGTGGGGCACTGAAGCTTTCTTT; CDR3aa: CASSPNVWGTEAFF
v_gene: TRBV11-3; j_gene: TRBJ1-1; abundance: .; d_gene: .; CDR3nt: TGTGCCAGCAGCGGAGGGACAAAGGCTTTCTTT; CDR3aa: CASSGGTKAFF
v_gene: TRBV7-3; j_gene: TRBJ2-5; abundance: .; d_gene: TRBD1; CDR3nt: TGTGCCAGCAGCCCGACAGGGGGGGCGGGGACCCAGTACTTC; CDR3aa: CASSPTGGAGTQYF
v_gene: TRBV5-1; j_gene: TRBJ2-5; abundance: .; d_gene: .; CDR3nt: TGCGCCAGCAGCTTGACCCTCAACGGTGAAGAGACCCAGTACTTC; CDR3aa: CASSLTLNGEETQYF
v_gene: TRBV4-1; j_gene: TRBJ1-5; abundance: .; d_gene: .; CDR3nt: TGCGCCAGCAGCCTTTCGGGCAGGTTTGATCAGCCCCAGCATTTT; CDR3aa: CASSLSGRFDQPQHF
v_gene: TRBV19; j_gene: TRBJ1-6; abundance: .; d_gene: .; CDR3nt: TGTGCCAGTAGTATGAACTCGGGAGATAATTCACCCCTCCACTTT; CDR3aa: CASSMNSGDNSPLHF
v_gene: TRBV2; j_gene: TRBJ2-3; abundance: once; d_gene: TRBD1; CDR3nt: TGTGCCAGCAGTGGGGAAGGGCAGGGGGTCACAGATACGCAGTATTTT; CDR3aa: CASSGEGQGVTDTQYF
v_gene: TRBV6-1; j_gene: TRBJ1-5; abundance: .; d_gene: .; CDR3nt: TGTGCCAGCAGAGGGGACACCTATAGCAATCAGCCCCAGCATTTT; CDR3aa: CASRGDTYSNQPQHF
v_gene: TRBV19; j_gene: TRBJ1-2; abundance: .; d_gene: .; CDR3nt: TGTGCCAGTAGTCCCAAAGGCCTCTATGGCTACACCTTC; CDR3aa: CASSPKGLYGYTF
v_gene: TRBV7-2; j_gene: TRBJ2-1; abundance: .; d_gene: TRBD2; CDR3nt: TGTGCCAGCAGCCGGGGCGGGGGGCTAGCGGGAATCTATGAGCAGTTCTTC; CDR3aa: CASSRGGGLAGIYEQFF
v_gene: TRBV10-1; j_gene: TRBJ2-3; abundance: .; d_gene: .; CDR3nt: TGCGCCAGCAGTGATGTCGGAAGGAGCACAGATACGCAGTATTTT; CDR3aa: CASSDVGRSTDTQYF
v_gene: TRBV7-9; j_gene: TRBJ1-6; abundance: few; d_gene: .; CDR3nt: TGTGCCAGCAGCTTAGAGGTCGGGGTCAGCGGCTATAATTCACCCCTCCACTTT; CDR3aa: CASSLEVGVSGYNSPLHF
v_gene: TRBV27; j_gene: TRBJ2-1; abundance: .; d_gene: TRBD1; CDR3nt: TGTGCCAGCAGTTTTCAGGGGGCTGGTGAGCAGTTCTTC; CDR3aa: CASSFQGAGEQFF
v_gene: TRBV6-6; j_gene: TRBJ2-1; abundance: .; d_gene: TRBD1; CDR3nt: TGTGCCACCGGTCGGACAGGGGATTACAATGAGCAGTTCTTC; CDR3aa: CATGRTGDYNEQFF
v_gene: TRBV15; j_gene: TRBJ1-5; abundance: once; d_gene: .; CDR3nt: TGTGCCACCAGCAGACAGAACAACAATCAGCCCCAGCATTTT; CDR3aa: CATSRQNNNQPQHF
v_gene: TRBV18; j_gene: TRBJ1-1; abundance: .; d_gene: .; CDR3nt: TGTGCCAGCTCAAGTGACACTGAAGCTTTCTTT; CDR3aa: CASSSDTEAFF
v_gene: TRBV7-8; j_gene: TRBJ2-7; abundance: .; d_gene: .; CDR3nt: TGTGCCAGCAGCAATGCCTACGAGCAGTACTTC; CDR3aa: CASSNAYEQYF
v_gene: TRBV29-1; j_gene: TRBJ1-2; abundance: .; d_gene: .; CDR3nt: TGCAGCGTTGCGGGGGGCTATGGCTACACCTTC; CDR3aa: CSVAGGYGYTF
v_gene: TRBV7-9; j_gene: TRBJ2-6; abundance: .; d_gene: .; CDR3nt: TGTGCCAGCAGCCCAGGGGATGGTGGGGCCAACGTCCTGACTTTC; CDR3aa: CASSPGDGGANVLTF
v_gene: TRBV27; j_gene: TRBJ2-3; abundance: .; d_gene: TRBD2; CDR3nt: TGTGCCAGCAGCCTGGAAGCGGGAGGGATAGATACGCAGTATTTT; CDR3aa: CASSLEAGGIDTQYF
v_gene: TRBV28; j_gene: TRBJ2-3; abundance: .; d_gene: .; CDR3nt: TGTGCCAGCAGCTACTACGACGGGGGAAGCCAACGCATGAGCACAGATACGCAGTATTTT; CDR3aa: CASSYYDGGSQRMSTDTQYF
v_gene: TRBV28; j_gene: TRBJ1-6; abundance: .; d_gene: .; CDR3nt: TGTGCCAGCAGTTTTGAGTATTCCTATAATTCACCCCTCCACTTT; CDR3aa: CASSFEYSYNSPLHF
v_gene: TRBV6-4; j_gene: TRBJ2-1; abundance: medium-sized; d_gene: .; CDR3nt: TGTGCCAGCAGTGACGACAACAATGAGCAGTTCTTC; CDR3aa: CASSDDNNEQFF
v_gene: TRBV9; j_gene: TRBJ2-2; abundance: .; d_gene: TRBD2; CDR3nt: TGTGCCAGCAGCGGGGGACTAGCGGAGACCGGGGAGCTGTTTTTT; CDR3aa: CASSGGLAETGELFF
v_gene: TRBV6-1; j_gene: TRBJ2-1; abundance: .; d_gene: TRBD2; CDR3nt: TGTGCCAGCAGTTTAGCGGGAGGGCCTGATGAGCAGTTCTTC; CDR3aa: CASSLAGGPDEQFF
v_gene: TRBV5-3; j_gene: TRBJ2-2; abundance: .; d_gene: TRBD2; CDR3nt: TGTGCCAGCAGCTTGGGACTAGCGGAATTCGGGGAGCTGTTTTTT; CDR3aa: CASSLGLAEFGELFF